These T cell receptor beta chains were read from a single sample in a study of cytomegalovirus exposure and HLA in healthy donors. Clones were read by immunoSEQ multiplex PCR, and TCRdb kept only the in-frame ones, dropping some. The sample gives just under 95,000 clones, about four fifths of which show up once; roughly 5.3% is in the top ten. The sequenced sample was PBMCs. The receptors were gathered from a woman between 18 and 29 years old in good health and CMV-seropositive. Each CDR3 is given with its conserved first and last residue. The D gene is left open where the match is weak. Where a row states a size, it is once, few, many or the class of an expanded clone; other rows omit it.

CDR3aa,CDR3nt,j_gene,v_gene,d_gene,abundance
CASSIILAGGVSIYEQYF,TGTGCCAGTAGTATAATCCTAGCGGGGGGTGTAAGTATCTACGAGCAGTACTTC,TRBJ2-7,TRBV19,TRBD2,NA
CASNSREGSHTEAFF,TGCGCCAGCAATTCCCGGGAGGGGTCGCACACTGAAGCTTTCTTT,TRBJ1-1,TRBV10-2,NA,NA
CASRPADRDYEQYF,TGTGCCAGCAGGCCGGCCGACAGGGACTACGAGCAGTACTTC,TRBJ2-7,TRBV27,TRBD1,NA
CASSRAGTGPTEAFF,TGTGCCAGCAGCCGGGCCGGGACAGGGCCCACTGAAGCTTTCTTT,TRBJ1-1,TRBV16,TRBD1,once
CAWSVQLGLAANEQFF,TGTGCCTGGAGTGTGCAGTTGGGACTAGCGGCCAATGAGCAGTTCTTC,TRBJ2-1,TRBV30,TRBD2,NA
CSVEGRADSGGYTF,TGCAGCGTTGAAGGCAGGGCCGACAGTGGGGGCTACACCTTC,TRBJ1-2,TRBV29-1,NA,NA
CASSAGQGLTSNYGYTF,TGTGCCAGCAGCGCGGGACAGGGACTTACGTCTAACTATGGCTACACCTTC,TRBJ1-2,TRBV7-9,TRBD1,once
CASSPPRSGNTDTQYF,TGTGCCAGCAGCCCCCCGAGGTCGGGGAACACAGATACGCAGTATTTT,TRBJ2-3,TRBV25-1,NA,NA
CASSGAYNSPLHF,TGTGCCAGCAGTGGCGCTTATAATTCACCCCTCCACTTT,TRBJ1-6,TRBV25-1,NA,NA
CASSRTLAGGSGEQYF,TGCGCCAGCAGCCGGACGCTAGCGGGAGGATCGGGCGAGCAGTACTTC,TRBJ2-7,TRBV4-1,TRBD2,NA
CASRQRRIEAFF,TGTGCCAGCAGACAGCGGCGGATTGAAGCTTTCTTT,TRBJ1-1,TRBV6-1,NA,NA
CASSGTEARYGYTF,TGTGCCAGCAGCGGTACCGAGGCTCGCTATGGCTACACCTTC,TRBJ1-2,TRBV5-6,NA,NA
CASSSDRGASYEQYF,TGTGCCAGCAGTTCTGACAGGGGCGCTTCCTACGAGCAGTACTTC,TRBJ2-7,TRBV11-2,TRBD1,once
CASSFGQGIDYGYTF,TGTGCCAGCAGTTTTGGACAGGGAATAGATTATGGCTACACCTTC,TRBJ1-2,TRBV7-2,TRBD1,NA
CASSLKTGAISNQPQHF,TGTGCCAGCAGCTTGAAGACAGGGGCGATTAGCAATCAGCCCCAGCATTTT,TRBJ1-5,TRBV5-6,TRBD1,NA
CASSFLGGGDAGLPYNSPLHF,TGTGCCAGCAGCTTCCTGGGTGGAGGGGACGCTGGCCTACCCTATAATTCACCCCTCCACTTT,TRBJ1-6,TRBV7-3,NA,NA